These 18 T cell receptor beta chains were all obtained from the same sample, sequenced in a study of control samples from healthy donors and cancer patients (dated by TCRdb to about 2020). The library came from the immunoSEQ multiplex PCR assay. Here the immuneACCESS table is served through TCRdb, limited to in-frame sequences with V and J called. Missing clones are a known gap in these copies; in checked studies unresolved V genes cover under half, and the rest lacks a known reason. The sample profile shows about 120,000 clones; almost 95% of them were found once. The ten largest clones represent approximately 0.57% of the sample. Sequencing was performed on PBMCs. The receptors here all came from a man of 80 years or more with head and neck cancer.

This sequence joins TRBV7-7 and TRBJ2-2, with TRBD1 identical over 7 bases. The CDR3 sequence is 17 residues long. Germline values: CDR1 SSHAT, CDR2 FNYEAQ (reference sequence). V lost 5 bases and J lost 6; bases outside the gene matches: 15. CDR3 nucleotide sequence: TGTGCCAGCAGCGAAATAACCTACAGGGGTACACCCGGGGAGCTGTTTTTT. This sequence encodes CASSEITYRGTPGELFF.

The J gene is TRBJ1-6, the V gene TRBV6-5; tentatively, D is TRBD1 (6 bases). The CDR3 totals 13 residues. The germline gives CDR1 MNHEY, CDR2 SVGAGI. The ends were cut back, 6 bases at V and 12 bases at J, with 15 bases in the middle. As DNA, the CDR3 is TGTGCCAGCAGCACAAGGGGGTCCCGACCCCTCCACTTT. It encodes CASSTRGSRPLHF.

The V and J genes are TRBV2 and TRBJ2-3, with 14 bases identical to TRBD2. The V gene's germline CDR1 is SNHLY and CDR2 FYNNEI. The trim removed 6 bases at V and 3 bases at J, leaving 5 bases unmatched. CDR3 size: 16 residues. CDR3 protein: CASSGTSGGRTDTQYF. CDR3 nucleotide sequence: TGTGCCAGCAGCGGGACTAGCGGGGGACGTACAGATACGCAGTATTTT.

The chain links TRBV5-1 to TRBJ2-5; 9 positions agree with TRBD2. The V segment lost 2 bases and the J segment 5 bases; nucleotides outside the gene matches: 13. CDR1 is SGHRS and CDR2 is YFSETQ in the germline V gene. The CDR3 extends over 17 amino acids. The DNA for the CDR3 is TGCGCCAGCAGCTTTATGGTAGCGGGGGCCCTAATGGAGACCCAGTACTTC. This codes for CASSFMVAGALMETQYF.

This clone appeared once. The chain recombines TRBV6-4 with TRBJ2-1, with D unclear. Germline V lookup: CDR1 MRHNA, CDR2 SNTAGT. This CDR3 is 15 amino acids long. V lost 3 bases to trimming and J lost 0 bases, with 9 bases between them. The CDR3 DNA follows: TGTGCCAGCAGTGAAGACAAGAGCTCCTACAATGAGCAGTTCTTC. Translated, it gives CASSEDKSSYNEQFF.

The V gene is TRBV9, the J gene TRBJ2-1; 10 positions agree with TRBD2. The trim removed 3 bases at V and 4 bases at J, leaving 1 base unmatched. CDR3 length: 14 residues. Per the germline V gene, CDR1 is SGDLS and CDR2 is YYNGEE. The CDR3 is CASSEGLAYNEQFF. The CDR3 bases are TGTGCCAGCAGCGAGGGACTAGCGTACAATGAGCAGTTCTTC.

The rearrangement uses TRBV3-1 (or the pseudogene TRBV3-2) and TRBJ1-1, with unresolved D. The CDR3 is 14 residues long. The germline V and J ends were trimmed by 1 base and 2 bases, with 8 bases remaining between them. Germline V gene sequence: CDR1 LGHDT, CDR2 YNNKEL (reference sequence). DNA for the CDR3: TGTGCCAGCAGCCAAGTGTACGGAAACACTGAAGCTTTCTTT. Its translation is CASSQVYGNTEAFF.

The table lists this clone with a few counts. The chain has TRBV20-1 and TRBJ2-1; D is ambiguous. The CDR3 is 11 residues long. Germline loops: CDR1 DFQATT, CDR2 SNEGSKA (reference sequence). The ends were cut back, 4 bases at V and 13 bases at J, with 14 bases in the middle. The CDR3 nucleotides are TGCAGTGCTAATCCCTACCACCCTCAGTTCTTC. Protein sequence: CSANPYHPQFF.

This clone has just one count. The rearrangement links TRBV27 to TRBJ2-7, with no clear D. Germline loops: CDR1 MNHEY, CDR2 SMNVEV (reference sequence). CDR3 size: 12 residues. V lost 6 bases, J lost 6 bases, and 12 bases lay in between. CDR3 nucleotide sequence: TGTGCCAGCAGGAGCCAGGAGACCGAGCAGTACTTC. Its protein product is CASRSQETEQYF.

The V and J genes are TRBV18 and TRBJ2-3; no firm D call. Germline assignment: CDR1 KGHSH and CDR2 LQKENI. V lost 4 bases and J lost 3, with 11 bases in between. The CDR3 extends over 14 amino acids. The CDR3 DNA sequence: TGTGCCAGCTCACTTGCTACATTTACAGATACGCAGTATTTT. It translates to CASSLATFTDTQYF.

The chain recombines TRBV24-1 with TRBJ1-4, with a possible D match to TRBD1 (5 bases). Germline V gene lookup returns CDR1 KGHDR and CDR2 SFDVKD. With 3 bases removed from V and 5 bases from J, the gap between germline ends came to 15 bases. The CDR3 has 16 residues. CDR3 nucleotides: TGTGCCACCAGTGATCCGGGGGGACCTCCCAATGAAAAACTGTTTTTT. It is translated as CATSDPGGPPNEKLFF.

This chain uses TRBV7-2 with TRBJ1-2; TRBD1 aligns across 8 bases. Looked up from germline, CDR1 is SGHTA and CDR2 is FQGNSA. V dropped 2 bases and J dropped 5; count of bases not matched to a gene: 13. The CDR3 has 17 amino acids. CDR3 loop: CASSLYGATGGVYGYTF. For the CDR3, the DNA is TGTGCCAGCAGCTTATACGGGGCCACAGGGGGTGTATATGGCTACACCTTC.

CDR3 sequence reads: CASSATGTSGHSQETQYF. CDR3 DNA sequence: TGTGCCAGCAGCGCAACCGGGACTAGCGGGCACAGTCAAGAGACCCAGTACTTC. The chain recombines TRBV9 with TRBJ2-5; 12 nucleotides match TRBD2. Germline trimming cut 3 bases from V and 2 bases from J; bases unmatched to any gene: 11. The germline V gene encodes CDR1 SGDLS and CDR2 YYNGEE. This CDR3 region has 18 residues.

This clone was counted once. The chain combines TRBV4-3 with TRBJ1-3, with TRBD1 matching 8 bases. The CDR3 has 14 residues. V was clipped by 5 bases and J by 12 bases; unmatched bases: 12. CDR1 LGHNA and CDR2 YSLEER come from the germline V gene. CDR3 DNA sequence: TGCGCCAGCAGCTCGGGACAGGCTGAGACCGTCATATATTTT. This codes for CASSSGQAETVIYF.

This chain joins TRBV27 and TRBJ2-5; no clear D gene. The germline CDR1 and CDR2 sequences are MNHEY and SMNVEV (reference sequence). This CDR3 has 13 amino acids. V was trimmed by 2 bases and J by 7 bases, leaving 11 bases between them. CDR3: CASSLILRGTQYF. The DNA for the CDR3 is TGTGCCAGCAGTTTAATACTTCGAGGGACCCAGTACTTC.

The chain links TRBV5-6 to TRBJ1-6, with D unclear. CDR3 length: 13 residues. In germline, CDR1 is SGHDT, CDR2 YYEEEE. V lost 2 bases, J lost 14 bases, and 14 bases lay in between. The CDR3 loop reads CASSFGRKTALHF. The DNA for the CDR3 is TGTGCCAGCAGCTTCGGACGGAAAACGGCCCTCCACTTT.

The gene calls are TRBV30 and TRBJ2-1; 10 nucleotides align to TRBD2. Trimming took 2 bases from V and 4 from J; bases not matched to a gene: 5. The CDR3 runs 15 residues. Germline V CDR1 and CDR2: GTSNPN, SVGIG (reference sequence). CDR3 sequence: CAWSPAGGGYNEQFF. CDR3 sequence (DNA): TGTGCCTGGAGTCCAGCGGGAGGGGGGTACAATGAGCAGTTCTTC.

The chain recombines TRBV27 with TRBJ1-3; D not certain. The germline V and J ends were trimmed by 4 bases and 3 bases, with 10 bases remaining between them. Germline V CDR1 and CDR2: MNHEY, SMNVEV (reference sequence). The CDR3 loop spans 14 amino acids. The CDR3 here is CASSSTHLGNTIYF. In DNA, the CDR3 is TGTGCCAGCAGTTCTACCCACCTTGGAAACACCATATATTTT.